These 5 T cell receptor beta chains share one sample of origin, sequenced in a study of blood T cell repertoires in COVID-19. Only in-frame clones appear in the TCRdb table, and some are missing; sequencing was by immunoSEQ multiplex PCR. The data contain around 140,000 clones, 70% to 85% of them singletons. Sequencing used peripheral blood. The receptors were gathered from a man aged 55-75 years with active or convalescent COVID-19.

This clone was detected once. V and J are TRBV5-6 and TRBJ1-2; the match to TRBD1 covers 8 bases. Per germline, CDR1 SGHDT and CDR2 YYEEEE. This CDR3 is 16 amino acids long. Losses at the gene ends were 6 bases for V and 5 bases for J; bases not matched to a gene: 15. The CDR3 region is CASNSDRVGLLYGYTF. As DNA, the CDR3 is TGTGCCAGCAACTCGGACAGGGTGGGGTTGTTATATGGCTACACCTTC.

V usage is TRBV7-9 and J usage is TRBJ2-5; D ambiguous. The CDR3 loop spans 14 amino acids. Germline V gene data show CDR1 as SEHNR and CDR2 as FQNEAQ (reference sequence). The V and J ends lost 5 bases and 0 bases respectively, with 10 bases between them. The CDR3 DNA reads TGTGCCAGCAGCAACCGACATAACCAAGAGACCCAGTACTTC. Its protein product is CASSNRHNQETQYF.

V and J are TRBV19 and TRBJ2-1, with 8 bases identical to TRBD2. CDR1 is LNHDA and CDR2 is SQIVND in the germline V gene (reference sequence). This CDR3 is built from 15 residues. The V gene end was trimmed by 3 bases and the J gene end by 7 bases; junction bases not matched to a gene: 8. The CDR3 loop reads CASSITAGVGNEQFF. The CDR3 DNA is TGTGCCAGTAGTATCACAGCGGGAGTGGGAAATGAGCAGTTCTTC. The variable domain in full, completed from reference TRBV19 and TRBJ2-1, reads DGGITQSPKYLFRKEGQNVTLSCEQNLNHDAMYWYRQDPGQGLRLIYYSQIVNDFQKGDIAEGYSVSREKKESFPLTVTSAQKNPTAFYLCASSITAGVGNEQFFGPGTRLTVL.

This chain joins TRBV6-5 and TRBJ1-4, with D hard to call. The V gene lost 6 bases and the J gene lost 8 bases, with 7 bases spanning the gap. Germline CDR1 MNHEY, CDR2 SVGAGI. This CDR3 is built from 11 residues. CDR3 coding DNA: TGTGCCAGCAGACTAGGGGAAAAACTGTTTTTT. Its protein product is CASRLGEKLFF.

This clone showed up just once. This chain links TRBV18 with TRBJ1-6; 9 bases fit TRBD1. The CDR3 covers 16 residues. With 2 bases clipped from V and 10 bases from J, the junction kept 9 bases outside the gene matches. Per the germline V gene, CDR1 is KGHSH and CDR2 is LQKENI. CDR3 coding DNA: TGTGCCAGCTCACCAGTAGCGGACAGGGGAGGATCACCCCTCCACTTT. Translation: CASSPVADRGGSPLHF.